The 8 T cell receptor beta chains below come from one sample, sequenced in a study of CD8+ T cells in alopecia areata. Once RNA had been extracted, it was reverse transcribed into cDNA to act as the sequencing template. The table came from immunoSEQ multiplex PCR; TCRdb's copy has only in-frame clones and leaves some out. This sample carries roughly 150,000 clones, roughly 50% of them seen once, and the ten largest clones take about 6.3%. The specimen was CD4+ T cells sorted from blood. These TCRs come from a human donor with alopecia areata.

The V gene is TRBV4-2, the J gene TRBJ1-2; weak D call: TRBD1 (5 bases). This CDR3 contains 15 residues. Germline V gene lookup returns CDR1 LGHNA and CDR2 YNFKEQ. The V end was cut by 2 bases, the J end by 2 bases, with 12 bases between. In DNA form, the CDR3 reads TGTGCCAGCAGCCAACAGGGCCAGCCAAACTATGGCTACACCTTC. Translation: CASSQQGQPNYGYTF.

The chain couples TRBV7-9 to TRBJ2-7; 8 positions agree with TRBD1. The CDR3 sequence is 14 residues long. In germline, CDR1 is SEHNR, CDR2 FQNEAQ (reference sequence). After removal of 5 bases from V and 4 bases from J, the junction contained 7 bases not matched to a gene. The CDR3 loop is CASSAGQAAYEQYF. The CDR3 region has the DNA TGTGCCAGCAGCGCGGGACAGGCAGCTTACGAGCAGTACTTC.

This clone has just a few counts. The chain uses TRBV28 and TRBJ2-7, with a possible D match to TRBD2 (5 bases). Germline CDR1 MDHEN, CDR2 SYDVKM. The CDR3 consists of 13 residues. The V end lost 3 bases, the J end lost 3 bases, and 9 bases lay between the germline ends. The CDR3 sequence: CASSLGAIYEQYF. CDR3 in DNA: TGTGCCAGCAGTTTGGGAGCCATCTACGAGCAGTACTTC.

The sample holds a few counts of this clone. This rearrangement joins TRBV5-6 to TRBJ1-5, with 8 bases identical to TRBD1. J was trimmed by 4 bases and V by 2 bases; bases with no gene match: 5. Germline-derived CDR1 and CDR2 are SGHDT and YYEEEE. The CDR3 spans 15 residues. CDR3 residues: CASSLTGGSNQPQHF. CDR3 DNA sequence: TGTGCCAGCAGCTTAACAGGGGGAAGTAATCAGCCCCAGCATTTT.

The gene calls are TRBV9 and TRBJ2-5; TRBD1 is a possible D gene (6 bases). Trimming took off 0 bases at V and 2 bases at J, with 17 bases between the two ends. CDR3 length: 17 amino acids. Germline-derived CDR1 and CDR2 are SGDLS and YYNGEE. CDR3 in amino acids: CASSVGPPTGAQETQYF. DNA for the CDR3: TGTGCCAGCAGCGTAGGCCCCCCGACAGGAGCACAAGAGACCCAGTACTTC.

The V and J genes are TRBV29-1 and TRBJ2-7, with 7 bases aligning to TRBD2. The V gene end was trimmed by 7 bases and the J gene end by 4 bases; junction bases not matched to a gene: 7. Germline CDR1 and CDR2: SQVTM and ANQGSEA. This CDR3 contains 12 residues. CDR3 sequence (DNA): TGCAGCGCCCTGCGCGGGGGATACGAGCAGTACTTC. Translated, it gives CSALRGGYEQYF.

The rearrangement uses TRBV25-1 and TRBJ2-3; D tentatively reads TRBD1 or TRBD2 (5 bases each). CDR3 length: 15 amino acids. V shed 4 bases and J shed 2 bases, with 13 bases lying between them. Germline V gives CDR1 MGHDK, CDR2 SYGVNS. This CDR3 reads CASSGGTQLTDTQYF. CDR3 nucleotides: TGTGCCAGCAGTGGGGGGACCCAGCTCACAGATACGCAGTATTTT.

The CDR3 DNA reads TGCGCCAGCAGCCCTCATGCCTCTGGGGCGGGAGTCTCCTACGAGCAGTACTTC. This encodes CASSPHASGAGVSYEQYF. V is TRBV4-1 and J is TRBJ2-7, with 7 bases lining up with TRBD2. This CDR3 has 18 residues. Germline CDR1 MGHRA, CDR2 YSYEKL. V shed 4 bases, J shed 0 bases, and the junction held 15 bases outside the gene matches.